The source of this T cell receptor beta chain is a study of immune heterogeneity within non-small cell lung tumors. Study-level findings and limits: Higher local tumor mutational burden went with moderately higher local T-cell clonality, R 0.3 to 0.4.

The TCR beta CDR3 region was amplified by multiplex PCR employing 32 V and 13 J primers. TCRdb reanalysed the multiplex PCR reads using MiXCR and keeps one entry per CDR3 protein. Of roughly 2,700 distinct CDR3 sequences in the sample, under 15% were seen once. The CDR3 has 15 residues. Trimming removed 0 bases at V and 5 bases at J, with 15 bases between. Germline V gene lookup returns CDR1 SGHRS and CDR2 YFSETQ. This clonotype is medium-sized by share. Antigen: not known. TCRs were amplified from 600 ng gDNA of bulk tumor per sample. Several biopsies per primary tumor, spaced far apart, were taken during surgery. The cohort was untreated, with newly diagnosed non-small cell lung cancer undergoing curative surgery. Surgery with curative intent was being performed on the donors, who were newly diagnosed non-small cell lung cancer patients.

The sequenced sample consisted of lung tumor tissue. The clonotype was recovered from a female donor with non-small cell lung cancer. This sequence joins TRBV5-1 and TRBJ2-7; D is perhaps TRBD1 (6 bases). CDR3 residues: CASSLAKGEVDEQYF. DNA of the CDR3: TGCGCCAGCAGCTTGGCGAAGGGGGAAGTTGACGAGCAGTACTTC.